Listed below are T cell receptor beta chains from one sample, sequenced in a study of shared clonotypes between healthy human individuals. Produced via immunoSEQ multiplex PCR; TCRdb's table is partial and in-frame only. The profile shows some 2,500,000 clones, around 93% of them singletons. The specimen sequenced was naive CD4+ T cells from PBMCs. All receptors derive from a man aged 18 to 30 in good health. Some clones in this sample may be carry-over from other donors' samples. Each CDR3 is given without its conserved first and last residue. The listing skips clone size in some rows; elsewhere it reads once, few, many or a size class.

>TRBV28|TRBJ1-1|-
ASSWAAAHTEAF
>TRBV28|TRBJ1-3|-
ASSPSQFGNTIY
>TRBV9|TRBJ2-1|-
ASSVASVASNEQF
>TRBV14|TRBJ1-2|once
ASSQDGREGGYT
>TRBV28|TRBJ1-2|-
ASSPNLGGQKGTGYT
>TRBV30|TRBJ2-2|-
AWSRIAGTGELF
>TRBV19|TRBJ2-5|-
ASSMGAGFRGETQY
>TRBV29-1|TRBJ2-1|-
SVESSAWNEQF
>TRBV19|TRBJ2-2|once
ATRVAGNTGELF
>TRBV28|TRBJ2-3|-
ASSFGREGSDTQY
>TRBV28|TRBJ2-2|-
ASSFIQNTGELF
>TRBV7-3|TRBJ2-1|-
ASSLEGGGEQF
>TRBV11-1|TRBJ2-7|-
ASSPVGLAVRAYEQY
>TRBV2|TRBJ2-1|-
ASSGLRGGASYNEQF
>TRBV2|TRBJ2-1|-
ASSEQGTYNEQF
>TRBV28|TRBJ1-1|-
ASSLVWNTEAF
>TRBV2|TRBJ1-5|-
ASSEALRNQPQH
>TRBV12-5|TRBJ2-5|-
ASGLEETQY
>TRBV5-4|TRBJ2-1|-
ASSLFHRVSYNEQF
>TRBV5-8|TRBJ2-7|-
ASSSNVEGGFSYEQY
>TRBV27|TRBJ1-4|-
ASSLAGQGQKLF
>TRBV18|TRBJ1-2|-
ASSPLQQANGYGYT
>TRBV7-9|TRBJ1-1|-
ASSPGPGSEAF
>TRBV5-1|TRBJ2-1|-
ASSLDRGQSF
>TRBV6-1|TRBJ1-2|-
ASSPGAGYGYGYT
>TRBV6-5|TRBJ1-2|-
ASSYSRTANYGYT
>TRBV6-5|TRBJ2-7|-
ASSGQATYEQY
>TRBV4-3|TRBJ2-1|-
ASSQYSGSGGEQF
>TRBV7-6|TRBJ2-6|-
ASSPRGGIGRTGSGANVLT
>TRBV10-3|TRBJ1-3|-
AISTGGSGNTIY
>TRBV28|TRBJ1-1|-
ASSFTAGGHVEAF
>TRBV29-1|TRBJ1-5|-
SVGQGSGNQPQH
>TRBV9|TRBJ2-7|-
ASSVSVANHYEQY
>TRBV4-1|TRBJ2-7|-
ASSQEVVALYYEQY
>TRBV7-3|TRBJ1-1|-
ASSKNTGGTEAF
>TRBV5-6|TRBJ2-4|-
ASSHPGGGGGIQY
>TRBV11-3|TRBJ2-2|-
ASSTGTSNTGELF
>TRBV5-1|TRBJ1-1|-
ASSWGQVNTPAF
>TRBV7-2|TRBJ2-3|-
ASSYLGGSSTDTQY
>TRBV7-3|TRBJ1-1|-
ASSPAGGLGTEAF
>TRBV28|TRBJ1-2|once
ASSQDGLYGYT
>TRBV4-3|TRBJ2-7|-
ASSQLASGSYEQY
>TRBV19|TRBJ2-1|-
ASSTRVGEQF
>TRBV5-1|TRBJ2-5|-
ASSPGTPTPRETQY